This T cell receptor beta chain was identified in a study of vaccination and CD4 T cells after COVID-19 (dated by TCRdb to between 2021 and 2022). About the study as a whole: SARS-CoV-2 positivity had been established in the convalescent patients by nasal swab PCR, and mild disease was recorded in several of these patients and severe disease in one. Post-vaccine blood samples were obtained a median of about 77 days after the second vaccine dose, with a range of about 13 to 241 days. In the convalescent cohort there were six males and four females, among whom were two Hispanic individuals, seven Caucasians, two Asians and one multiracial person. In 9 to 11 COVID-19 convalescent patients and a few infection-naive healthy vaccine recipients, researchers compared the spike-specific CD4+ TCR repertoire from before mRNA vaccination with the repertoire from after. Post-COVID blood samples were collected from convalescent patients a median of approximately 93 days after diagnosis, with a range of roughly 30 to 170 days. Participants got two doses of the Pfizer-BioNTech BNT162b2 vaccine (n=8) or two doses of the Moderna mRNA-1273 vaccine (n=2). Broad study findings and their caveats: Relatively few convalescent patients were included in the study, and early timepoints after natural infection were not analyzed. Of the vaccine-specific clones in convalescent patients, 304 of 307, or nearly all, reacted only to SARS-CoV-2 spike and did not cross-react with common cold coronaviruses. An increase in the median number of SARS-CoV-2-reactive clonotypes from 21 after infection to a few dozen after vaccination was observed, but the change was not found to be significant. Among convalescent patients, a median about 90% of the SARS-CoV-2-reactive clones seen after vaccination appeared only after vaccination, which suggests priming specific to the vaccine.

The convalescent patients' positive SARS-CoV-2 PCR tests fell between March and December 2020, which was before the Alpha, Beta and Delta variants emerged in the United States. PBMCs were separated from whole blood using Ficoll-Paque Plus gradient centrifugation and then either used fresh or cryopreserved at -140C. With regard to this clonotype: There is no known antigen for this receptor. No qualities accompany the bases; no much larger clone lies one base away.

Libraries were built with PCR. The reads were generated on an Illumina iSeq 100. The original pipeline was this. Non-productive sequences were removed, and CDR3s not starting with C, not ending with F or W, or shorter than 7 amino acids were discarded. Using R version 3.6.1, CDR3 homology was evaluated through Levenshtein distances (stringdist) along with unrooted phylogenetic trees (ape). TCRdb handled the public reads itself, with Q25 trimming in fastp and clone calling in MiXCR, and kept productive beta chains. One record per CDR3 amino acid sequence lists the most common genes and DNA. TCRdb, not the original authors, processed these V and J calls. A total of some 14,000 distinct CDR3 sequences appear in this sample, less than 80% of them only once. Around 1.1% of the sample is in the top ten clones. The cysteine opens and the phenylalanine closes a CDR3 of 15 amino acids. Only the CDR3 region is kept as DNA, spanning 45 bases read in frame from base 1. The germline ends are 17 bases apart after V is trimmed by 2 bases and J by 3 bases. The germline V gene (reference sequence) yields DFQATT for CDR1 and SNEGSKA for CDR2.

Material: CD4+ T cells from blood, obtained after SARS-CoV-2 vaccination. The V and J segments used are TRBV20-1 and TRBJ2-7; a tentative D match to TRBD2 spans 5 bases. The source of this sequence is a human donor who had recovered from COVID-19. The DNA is TGCAGTGCTAGAAATCCTGGTAGCGCCGGCTACGAGCAGTACTTC. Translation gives CSARNPGSAGYEQYF.